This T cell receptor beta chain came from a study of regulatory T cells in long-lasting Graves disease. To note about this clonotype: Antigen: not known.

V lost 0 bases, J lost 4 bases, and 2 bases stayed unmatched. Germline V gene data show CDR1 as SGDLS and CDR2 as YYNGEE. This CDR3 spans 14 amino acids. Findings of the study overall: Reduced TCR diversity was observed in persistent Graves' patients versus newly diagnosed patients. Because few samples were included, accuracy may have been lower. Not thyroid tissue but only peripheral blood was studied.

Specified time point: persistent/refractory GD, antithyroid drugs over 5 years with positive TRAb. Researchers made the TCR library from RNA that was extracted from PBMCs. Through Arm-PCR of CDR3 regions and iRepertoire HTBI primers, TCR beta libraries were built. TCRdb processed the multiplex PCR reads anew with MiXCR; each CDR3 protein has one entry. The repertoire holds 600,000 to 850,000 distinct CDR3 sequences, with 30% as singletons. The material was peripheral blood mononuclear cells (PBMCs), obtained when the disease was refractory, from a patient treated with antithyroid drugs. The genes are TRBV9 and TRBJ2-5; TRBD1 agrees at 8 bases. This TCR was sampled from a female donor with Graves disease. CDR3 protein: CASSVVGQGETQYF. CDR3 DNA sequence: TGTGCCAGCAGCGTAGTAGGACAGGGAGAGACCCAGTACTTC.